A selection of T cell receptor beta chains follows, all from one sample in a study of Graves' ophthalmopathy and Graves' hyperthyroidism. MiXCR was run by TCRdb on the multiplex PCR reads, yielding one entry per CDR3 protein. The sample lists about 740,000 distinct CDR3 sequences, 40% occurring once. The sample taken for sequencing was peripheral blood. The receptors shown here come from an adult man with Graves' ophthalmopathy. Each CDR3 is given with its conserved first and last residue. A D gene is named only where the DNA matches it firmly. Part of the rows lack a size; the others show once, few, many or a class for expanded clones.

many	TRBV20-1	TRBJ1-6	-	CSARTNSNSPLHF
few	TRBV6-6	TRBJ2-7	TRBD1	CASSDFGTGGAGTYEQYF
-	TRBV7-6	TRBJ1-4	-	CASSSPRGGEKLFF
-	TRBV29-1	TRBJ2-2	TRBD2	CSAGEGSPGELFF
few	TRBV20-1	TRBJ1-2	-	CSANSGHYGYTF
-	TRBV10-3	TRBJ1-4	-	CAISYGGGSEKLFF
-	TRBV20-1	TRBJ2-7	-	CSATDGRGAYEQYF
-	TRBV5-5	TRBJ1-1	-	CASSLSDTEAFF
-	TRBV20-1	TRBJ1-2	-	CSASKGPAPDGYTF
-	TRBV29-1	TRBJ1-2	TRBD1	CSVDGQGNSYYGYTF
once	TRBV10-2	TRBJ2-7	-	CASSAGGPHYEQYF
-	TRBV29-1	TRBJ1-3	TRBD1	CSARTGYGNTIYF
few	TRBV20-1	TRBJ2-7	-	CSARGPHPYEQYF
few	TRBV7-2	TRBJ2-7	TRBD2	CASSAGLAGVLYEQYF
few	TRBV5-8	TRBJ2-5	-	CASSHQDRNQETQYF
-	TRBV10-2	TRBJ1-6	-	CASSQGSGSYNSPLHF
-	TRBV11-3	TRBJ1-1	TRBD1	CASSLIQGAGSAFF
-	TRBV29-1	TRBJ2-7	-	CSVEIPDSHEQYF
-	TRBV25-1	TRBJ1-1	-	CASSGSRWTEAFF
few	TRBV4-3	TRBJ2-5	-	CASSQRPGRRETQYF
once	TRBV20-1	TRBJ2-3	-	CSAPRSGWDTQYF
-	TRBV7-9	TRBJ2-5	TRBD2	CASSPGTSAQETQYF
-	TRBV7-9	TRBJ2-2	TRBD2	CASSQGVGGSDTGELFF
-	TRBV24-1	TRBJ1-5	TRBD1	CASSLSQGPNQPQHF
-	TRBV6-5	TRBJ2-7	-	CASTPDRYEQYF
few	TRBV9	TRBJ1-1	-	CASSKGGHTEAFF
-	TRBV9	TRBJ2-7	-	CASSVGLSPSYEQYF
many	TRBV15	TRBJ2-7	TRBD2	CATSIGGGAYEQYF
-	TRBV7-8	TRBJ1-1	-	CASSYPWGGDSTEAFF
-	TRBV5-1	TRBJ1-1	TRBD1	CASSLGTTGDTEAFF
-	TRBV2	TRBJ1-5	TRBD1	CASSDRQGWGQPQHF
many	TRBV14	TRBJ2-7	-	CASSPQLSTYEQYF
-	TRBV28	TRBJ1-2	-	CASSGWDSNYGYTF
many	TRBV20-1	TRBJ2-7	TRBD1	CSALTDRVEQYF
-	TRBV29-1	TRBJ1-2	-	CSSDEGNYGYTF
few	TRBV7-8	TRBJ2-7	TRBD1	CASSQDRGLFYEQYF
-	TRBV5-6	TRBJ2-5	-	CASSLASGETQYF
many	TRBV7-8	TRBJ1-6	TRBD1	CASSAGQRNSPLHF
-	TRBV29-1	TRBJ2-5	TRBD2	CSDGTSGAPETQYF
many	TRBV15	TRBJ2-7	-	CATSRDGPGEQYF
-	TRBV25-1	TRBJ1-2	-	CASVEEGHDYGYTF
-	TRBV5-1	TRBJ2-7	TRBD1	CASSPTVTGVSYEQYF
many	TRBV7-2	TRBJ1-2	-	CASSLETANYGYTF
-	TRBV29-1	TRBJ1-5	-	CSVGSGGPQHF
-	TRBV7-9	TRBJ2-2	-	CASSLIAFGSTGELVF